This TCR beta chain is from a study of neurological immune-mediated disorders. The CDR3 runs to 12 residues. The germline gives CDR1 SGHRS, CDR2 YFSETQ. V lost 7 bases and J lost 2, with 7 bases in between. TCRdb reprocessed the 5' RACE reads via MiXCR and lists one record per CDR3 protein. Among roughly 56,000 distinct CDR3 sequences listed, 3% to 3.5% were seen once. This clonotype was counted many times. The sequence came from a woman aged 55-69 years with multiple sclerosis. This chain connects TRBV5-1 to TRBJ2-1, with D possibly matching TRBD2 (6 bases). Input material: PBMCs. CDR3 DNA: TGCGCCAGCGGGGAGGCCTACAATGAGCAGTTCTTC. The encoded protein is CASGEAYNEQFF.